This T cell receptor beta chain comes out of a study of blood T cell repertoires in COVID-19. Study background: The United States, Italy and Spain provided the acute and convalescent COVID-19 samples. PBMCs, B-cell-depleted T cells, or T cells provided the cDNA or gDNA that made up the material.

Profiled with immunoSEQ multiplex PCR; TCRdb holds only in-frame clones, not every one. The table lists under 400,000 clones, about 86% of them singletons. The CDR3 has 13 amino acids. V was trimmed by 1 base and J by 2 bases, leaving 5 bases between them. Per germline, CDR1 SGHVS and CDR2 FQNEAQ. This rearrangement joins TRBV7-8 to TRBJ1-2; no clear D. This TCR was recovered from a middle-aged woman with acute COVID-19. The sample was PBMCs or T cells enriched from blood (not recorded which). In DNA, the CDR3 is TGTGCCAGCAGCTTAGGAGGGAACTATGGCTACACCTTC. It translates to CASSLGGNYGYTF.